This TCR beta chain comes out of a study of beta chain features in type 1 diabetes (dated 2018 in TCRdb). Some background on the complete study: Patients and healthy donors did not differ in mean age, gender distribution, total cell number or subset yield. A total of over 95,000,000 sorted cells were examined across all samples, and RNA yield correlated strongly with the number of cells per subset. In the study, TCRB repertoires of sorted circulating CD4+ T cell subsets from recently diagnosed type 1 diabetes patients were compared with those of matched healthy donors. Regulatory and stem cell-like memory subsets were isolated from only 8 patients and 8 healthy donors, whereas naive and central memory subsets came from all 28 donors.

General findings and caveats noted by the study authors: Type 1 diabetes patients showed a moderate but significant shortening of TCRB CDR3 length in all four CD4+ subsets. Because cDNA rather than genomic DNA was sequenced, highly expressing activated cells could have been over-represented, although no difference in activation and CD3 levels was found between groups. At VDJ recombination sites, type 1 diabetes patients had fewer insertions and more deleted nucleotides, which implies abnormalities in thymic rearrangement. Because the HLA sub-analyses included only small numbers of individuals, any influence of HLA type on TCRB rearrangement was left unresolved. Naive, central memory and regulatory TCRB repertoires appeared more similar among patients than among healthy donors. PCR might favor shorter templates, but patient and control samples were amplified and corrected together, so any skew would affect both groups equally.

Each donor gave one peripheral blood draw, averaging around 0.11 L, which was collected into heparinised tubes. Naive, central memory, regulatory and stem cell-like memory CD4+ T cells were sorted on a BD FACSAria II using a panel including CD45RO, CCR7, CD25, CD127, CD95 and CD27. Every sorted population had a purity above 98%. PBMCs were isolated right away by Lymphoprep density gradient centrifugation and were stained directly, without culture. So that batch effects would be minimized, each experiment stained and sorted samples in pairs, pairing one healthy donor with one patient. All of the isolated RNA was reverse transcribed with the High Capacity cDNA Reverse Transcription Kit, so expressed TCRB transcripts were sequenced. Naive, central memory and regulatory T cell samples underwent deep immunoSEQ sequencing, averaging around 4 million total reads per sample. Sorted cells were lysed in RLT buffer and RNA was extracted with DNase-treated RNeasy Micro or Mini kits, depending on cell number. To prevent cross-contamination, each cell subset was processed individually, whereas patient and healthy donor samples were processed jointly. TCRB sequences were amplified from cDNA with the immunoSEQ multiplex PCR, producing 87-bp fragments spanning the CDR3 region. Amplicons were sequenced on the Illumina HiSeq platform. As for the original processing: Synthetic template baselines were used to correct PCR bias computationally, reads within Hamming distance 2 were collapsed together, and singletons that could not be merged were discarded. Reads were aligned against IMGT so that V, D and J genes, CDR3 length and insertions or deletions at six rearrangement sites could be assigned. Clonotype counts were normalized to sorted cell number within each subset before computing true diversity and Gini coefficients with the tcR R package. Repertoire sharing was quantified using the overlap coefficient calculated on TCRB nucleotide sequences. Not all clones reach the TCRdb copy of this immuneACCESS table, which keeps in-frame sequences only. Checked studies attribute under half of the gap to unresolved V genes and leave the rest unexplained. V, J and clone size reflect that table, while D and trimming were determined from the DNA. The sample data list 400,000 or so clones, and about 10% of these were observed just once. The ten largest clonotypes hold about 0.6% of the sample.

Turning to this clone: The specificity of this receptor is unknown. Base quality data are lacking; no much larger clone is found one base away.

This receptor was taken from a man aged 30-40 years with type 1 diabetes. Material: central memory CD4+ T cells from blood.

CDR3 region: CASSRDGYGYTF. In nucleotides, the sequence is TGTGCCAGCAGCCGGGACGGATATGGCTACACCTTC. The rearranged segments are TRBV11-2 and TRBJ1-2, with TRBD1 as a weak D call on 5 bases. V is shortened by 5 bases, J by 5 bases, and the region joining them spans 9 bases. CDR1 is given as SGHAT and CDR2 as FQNNGV, both from the germline V gene. The CDR3 contains 12 residues, cysteine and phenylalanine counted. Only CDR3 DNA is held: 36 bases, read in frame from base 1. The full variable domain, completed from the reference TRBV11-2 and TRBJ1-2 proteins outside the CDR3, reads EAGVAQSPRYKIIEKRQSVAFWCNPISGHATLYWYQQILGQGPKLLIQFQNNGVVDDSQLPKDRFSAERLKGVDSTLKIQPAKLEDSAVYLCASSRDGYGYTFGSGTRLTVV.